These T cell receptor beta chains were read from a single sample in a study of prognosis after radiotherapy for stage I lung cancer. TCRdb independently ran MiXCR on the multiplex PCR reads; one entry per CDR3 protein. Seen here are fewer than 25,000 distinct CDR3 sequences, about 37% observed once, and the top ten hold over 50%. This sample comprised PBMCs, obtained before or after stereotactic body radiation therapy (not recorded which). These receptors were collected from a donor aged 50 or older with non-small cell lung cancer. CDR3s include the opening cysteine and the closing phenylalanine or tryptophan. D genes are given only for firm matches. Some rows have no size entry. The others give once, few or many, or a class for an expanded clone.

>.|TRBV12-3/TRBV12-4|TRBJ2-1|16|.
CASSLGSGLSYNEQFF
TGTGCCAGCAGTTTGGGTAGCGGACTGTCCTACAATGAGCAGTTCTTC
>many|TRBV2|TRBJ2-7|15|.
CASSAGGTGPYEQYF
TGTGCCAGCAGCGCGGGGGGGACAGGACCCTACGAGCAGTACTTC
>once|TRBV19|TRBJ2-2|14|TRBD2
CASSTGLDTGELFF
TGTGCCAGTAGCACTGGACTAGACACCGGGGAGCTGTTTTTT
>many|TRBV6-2/TRBV6-3|TRBJ2-4|13|.
CASSRTAKNIQYF
TGTGCCAGCAGTCGTACGGCCAAAAACATTCAGTACTTC
>many|TRBV12-3/TRBV12-4|TRBJ2-1|18|.
CASSLRRTVTPAYNEQFF
TGTGCCAGCAGTTTACGCCGGACAGTTACCCCAGCCTACAATGAGCAGTTCTTC
>.|TRBV6-1|TRBJ2-7|16|TRBD2
CATSPGSSGRGYEQYF
TGTGCCACCTCCCCCGGGTCTAGCGGGAGAGGCTACGAGCAGTACTTC
>many|TRBV7-2|TRBJ1-5|13|.
CASSLAREQPQHF
TGTGCCAGCAGCTTAGCGAGGGAACAGCCCCAGCATTTT
>few|TRBV6-1|TRBJ2-2|15|TRBD1
CASRADRGETGELFF
TGTGCCAGCAGGGCGGACAGGGGGGAAACCGGGGAGCTGTTTTTT
>.|TRBV6-2/TRBV6-3|TRBJ2-2|15|TRBD1
CASRLGQGSSGELFF
TGTGCCAGCAGATTGGGACAGGGATCATCCGGGGAGCTGTTTTTT
>many|TRBV4-3|TRBJ2-1|15|.
CASSQDRAGYNEQFF
TGCGCCAGCAGCCAAGATAGGGCAGGCTACAATGAGCAGTTCTTC
>many|TRBV19|TRBJ2-1|15|.
CASSIRMGLYNEQFF
TGTGCCAGTAGTATAAGGATGGGACTGTACAATGAGCAGTTCTTC
>many|TRBV20-1|TRBJ2-7|14|TRBD1
CSVSPRDRGYEQYF
TGCAGTGTCAGCCCCCGGGACAGGGGTTACGAGCAGTACTTC
>.|TRBV6-1|TRBJ2-3|15|.
CASTSDSVRSDTQYF
TGTGCCAGCACCTCGGACAGTGTGCGATCAGATACGCAGTATTTT
>many|TRBV7-9|TRBJ1-1|17|.
CASSLASDIPMNTEAFF
TGTGCCAGCAGCTTAGCTAGTGACATCCCGATGAACACTGAAGCTTTCTTT
>.|TRBV11-3|TRBJ2-7|15|TRBD2
CASRAGRGHSYEQYF
TGTGCCAGCAGAGCGGGAAGAGGGCACTCCTACGAGCAGTACTTC
>.|TRBV3-1|TRBJ2-7|14|.
CASSAQGISYEQYF
TGTGCCAGCAGCGCGCAGGGTATCTCCTACGAGCAGTACTTC
>many|TRBV28|TRBJ2-7|17|TRBD2
CASEGVGASGRAYEQYF
TGTGCCAGCGAAGGGGTCGGTGCTAGCGGGAGAGCCTACGAGCAGTACTTC
>many|TRBV19|TRBJ2-3|15|.
CASRGEYVKPDTQYF
TGTGCCAGTAGGGGGGAGTACGTGAAACCAGATACGCAGTATTTT
>few|TRBV6-2/TRBV6-3|TRBJ2-7|13|.
CASSSAGTLEQYF
TGTGCCAGCAGTTCCGCCGGGACGCTCGAGCAGTACTTC
>.|TRBV4-2|TRBJ2-7|17|TRBD1
CASSQALGTGVLYEQYF
TGTGCCAGCAGCCAAGCGCTAGGCACAGGGGTCCTCTACGAGCAGTACTTC
>.|TRBV6-2/TRBV6-3|TRBJ1-4|14|.
CASSEEALNEKLFF
TGTGCCAGCAGTGAAGAGGCACTCAATGAAAAACTGTTTTTT
>many|TRBV7-2|TRBJ2-5|16|.
CASSLNPPSGGETQYF
TGTGCCAGCAGCTTAAATCCTCCTAGTGGCGGGGAGACCCAGTACTTC
>.|TRBV5-1|TRBJ1-1|12|.
CASSADSSEAFF
TGCGCCAGCAGCGCAGACAGTTCTGAAGCTTTCTTT
>many|TRBV10-3|TRBJ1-1|13|TRBD1
CAIRDRDITEAFF
TGTGCCATCAGGGACAGGGATATCACTGAAGCTTTCTTT
>.|TRBV28|TRBJ1-2|12|.
CASSFYSYGYTF
TGTGCCAGCAGTTTTTACAGCTATGGCTACACCTTC
>many|TRBV12-5|TRBJ1-2|13|.
CASGLVPVYGYTF
TGTGCTAGTGGTTTGGTACCGGTCTATGGCTACACCTTC
>.|TRBV29-1|TRBJ2-1|13|.
CSVDKVTLREQFF
TGCAGCGTTGATAAGGTTACCCTACGTGAGCAGTTCTTC
>many|TRBV12-3/TRBV12-4|TRBJ1-3|13|.
CASSGSSGNTIYF
TGTGCCAGCAGTGGCAGCTCTGGAAACACCATATATTTT
>.|TRBV2|TRBJ2-7|15|TRBD1
CASSELTGGLSEQYF
TGTGCCAGCAGTGAACTGACAGGGGGCCTCTCCGAGCAGTACTTC
>many|TRBV20-1|TRBJ2-1|13|.
CSAGPPSYNEQFF
TGCAGTGCTGGACCTCCCTCCTACAATGAGCAGTTCTTC
>once|TRBV19|TRBJ1-1|11|.
CASKMGTEAFF
TGTGCCAGTAAGATGGGCACTGAAGCTTTCTTT
>.|TRBV5-1|TRBJ2-2|14|.
CASSSRPSTGELFF
TGCGCCAGCAGCTCACGACCAAGTACCGGGGAGCTGTTTTTT
>many|TRBV28|TRBJ2-7|17|.
CASSFHMSGNRGLEQYF
TGTGCCAGCAGTTTCCACATGTCCGGAAACAGGGGACTCGAGCAGTACTTC
>many|TRBV6-1|TRBJ1-6|16|.
CASSEASGEDNSPLHF
TGTGCCAGCAGTGAAGCCTCAGGGGAGGATAATTCACCCCTCCACTTT
>many|TRBV19|TRBJ2-1|14|.
CATIAGGVGNEQFF
TGTGCCACCATAGCCGGAGGGGTGGGCAATGAGCAGTTCTTC
>few|TRBV20-1|TRBJ2-5|16|.
CSARIGGRPTKGTQYF
TGCAGTGCTAGAATCGGGGGACGACCAACCAAGGGGACCCAGTACTTC
>many|TRBV20-1|TRBJ1-1|12|.
CSARQGTLEAFF
TGCAGTGCTAGACAGGGCACTCTTGAAGCTTTCTTT
>many|TRBV5-4|TRBJ1-1|14|TRBD1
CASSWDRVNTEAFF
TGTGCCAGCAGCTGGGACAGGGTGAACACTGAAGCTTTCTTT
>.|TRBV24-1|TRBJ1-2|14|.
CATSGSGTRAGYTF
TGTGCCACCAGTGGTTCAGGGACAAGAGCTGGCTACACCTTC
>many|TRBV6-1|TRBJ2-2|14|.
CASTAGRNTGELFF
TGTGCCAGCACTGCCGGGAGGAACACCGGGGAGCTGTTTTTT
>many|TRBV5-5|TRBJ1-1|13|.
CASSLDRDTEAFF
TGTGCCAGCAGCTTGGATAGGGACACTGAAGCTTTCTTT
>medium-sized|TRBV6-4|TRBJ1-2|17|.
CASSYSRIKGLPYGYTF
TGTGCCAGCAGTTACTCGAGGATAAAGGGGCTCCCCTATGGCTACACCTTC
>.|TRBV19|TRBJ1-3|12|.
CASSLLPDTIYF
TGTGCCAGTAGCCTACTTCCGGACACCATATATTTT
>.|TRBV12-3/TRBV12-4|TRBJ2-7|13|TRBD1
CASSPRQGYEQYF
TGTGCCAGCAGTCCCAGACAGGGCTACGAGCAGTACTTC
>many|TRBV12-3/TRBV12-4|TRBJ1-5|16|.
CASSFTSQGPNIPRTF
TGTGCCAGCAGTTTCACCTCACAGGGCCCCAATATCCCAAGAACGTTT